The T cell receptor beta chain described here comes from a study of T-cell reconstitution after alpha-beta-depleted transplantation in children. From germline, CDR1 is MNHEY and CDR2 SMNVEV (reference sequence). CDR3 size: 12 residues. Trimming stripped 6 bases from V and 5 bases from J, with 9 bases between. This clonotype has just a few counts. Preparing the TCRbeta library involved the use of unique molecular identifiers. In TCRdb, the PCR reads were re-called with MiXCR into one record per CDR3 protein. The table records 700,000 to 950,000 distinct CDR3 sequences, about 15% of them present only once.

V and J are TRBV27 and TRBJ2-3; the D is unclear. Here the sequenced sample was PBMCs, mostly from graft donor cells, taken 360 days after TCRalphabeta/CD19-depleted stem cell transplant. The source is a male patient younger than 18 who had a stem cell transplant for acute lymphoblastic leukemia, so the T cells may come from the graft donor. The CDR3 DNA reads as TGTGCCAGCAGCTGGGGTGGAGATACGCAGTATTTT. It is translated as CASSWGGDTQYF.